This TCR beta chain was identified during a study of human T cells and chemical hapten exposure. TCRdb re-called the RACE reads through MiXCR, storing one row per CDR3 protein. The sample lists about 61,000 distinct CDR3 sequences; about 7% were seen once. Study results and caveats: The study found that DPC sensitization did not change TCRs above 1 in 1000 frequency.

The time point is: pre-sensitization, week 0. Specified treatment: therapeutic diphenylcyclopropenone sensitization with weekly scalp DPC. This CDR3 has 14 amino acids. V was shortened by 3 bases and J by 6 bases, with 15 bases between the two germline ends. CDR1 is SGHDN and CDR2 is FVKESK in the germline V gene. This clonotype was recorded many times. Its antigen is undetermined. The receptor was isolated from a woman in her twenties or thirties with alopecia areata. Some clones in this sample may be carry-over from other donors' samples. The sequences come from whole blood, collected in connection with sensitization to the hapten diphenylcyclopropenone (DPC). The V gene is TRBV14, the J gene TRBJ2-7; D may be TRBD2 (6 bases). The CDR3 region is CASSQGLSSLEQYF. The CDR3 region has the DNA TGTGCCAGCAGCCAGGGACTTTCTTCCCTCGAGCAGTACTTC.